These 13 T cell receptor beta chains came from one sample sequenced in a study of CD8 T cells in ankylosing spondylitis. TCRdb independently ran MiXCR on the 5' RACE reads; one entry per CDR3 protein. The sample lists about 180,000 distinct CDR3 sequences; 9.8% were seen once. Sequencing was done on a sample of blood, either unsorted or a sorted T cell fraction (not recorded which). Source of these receptors: a female donor with ankylosing spondylitis or in good health (not recorded which).

This clonotype was observed a few times. The rearrangement links TRBV9 to TRBJ2-6; possible D gene TRBD2, 5 bases. The CDR3 spans 17 residues. V gave up 4 bases and J gave up 1 base, with 15 bases separating them. Looked up from germline, CDR1 is SGDLS and CDR2 is YYNGEE. Here the CDR3 DNA reads TGTGCCAGCAGCCTTAAGGTGCGAGGGTCTGGGGCCAACGTCCTGACTTTC. Its translation is CASSLKVRGSGANVLTF.

The V gene is TRBV13, the J gene TRBJ1-4, with a weak D call TRBD1 (6 bases). V dropped 0 bases and J dropped 7 bases, with 12 bases sitting between them. CDR1 is PRHDT, CDR2 FYEKMQ, per germline (reference sequence). The CDR3 contains 15 residues. DNA for the CDR3: TGTGCCAGCAGCTTAGGCGGGGGCTACGGTGAAAAACTGTTTTTT. Its protein is CASSLGGGYGEKLFF.

The gene calls are TRBV4-1 and TRBJ2-7; the D gene is possibly TRBD1 (5 bases). The germline V gene has CDR1 MGHRA and CDR2 YSYEKL. The V end lost 3 bases, the J end lost 3 bases, and 12 bases lay between the germline ends. This CDR3 has 14 residues. The CDR3 reads CASSHSEGVYEQYF. CDR3 nucleotide sequence: TGCGCCAGCAGCCACAGTGAAGGGGTCTACGAGCAGTACTTC.

This clonotype was recorded at least ten times. This chain links TRBV7-9 with TRBJ2-7; D uncertain. Germline CDR1 is SEHNR and CDR2 is FQNEAQ (reference sequence). Trimming left V 1 base short and J 3 bases short, with 7 bases between. This CDR3 is built from 13 residues. The DNA of the CDR3 is TGTGCCAGCAGCTTAGAAAACCTCTACGAGCAGTACTTC. Translated: CASSLENLYEQYF. Complete variable domain (other parts from reference TRBV7-9 and TRBJ2-7): DTGVSQNPRHKITKRGQNVTFRCDPISEHNRLYWYRQTLGQGPEFLTYFQNEAQLEKSRLLSDRFSAERPKGSFSTLEIQRTEQGDSAMYLCASSLENLYEQYFGPGTRLTVT.

In nucleotides, the CDR3 is TGTGCCAGCAGTTCTAACCCGGTGACCACTGAAGCTTTCTTT. Its protein product is CASSSNPVTTEAFF. The chain combines TRBV6-5 with TRBJ1-1, with D unresolved. This CDR3 is built from 14 residues. Germline CDR1 and CDR2: MNHEY and SVGAGI. V shed 4 bases and J shed 4 bases, with 13 bases lying between them.

The chain has TRBV7-8 and TRBJ1-1; no reliable D call. The length of the CDR3 is 12 residues. Germline V CDR1 and CDR2: SGHVS, FQNEAQ. Trimming took 3 bases from V and 7 from J, leaving 9 bases between them. CDR3 amino acids: CASSLNSFEAFF. The CDR3 coding sequence is TGTGCCAGCAGCTTGAACAGTTTTGAAGCTTTCTTT.

The chain combines TRBV28 with TRBJ2-7; the D gene is possibly TRBD1 (6 bases). Trimming removed 3 bases from V and 0 bases from J, with 15 bases in between. Germline V gives CDR1 MDHEN, CDR2 SYDVKM. The CDR3 loop spans 16 amino acids. Here the CDR3 DNA reads TGTGCCAGCAGTTTCCCTCGGGACATTCGCTCCTACGAGCAGTACTTC. Translating it yields CASSFPRDIRSYEQYF.

This clonotype was seen only a few times. The chain joins TRBV7-9 to TRBJ2-7; D unresolved. Per the germline V gene, CDR1 is SEHNR and CDR2 is FQNEAQ (reference sequence). This CDR3 contains 13 residues. The V gene lost 4 bases and the J gene lost 3 bases, with 10 bases spanning the gap. As DNA, the CDR3 is TGTGCCAGCAGCTCCACCTTGGGCTACGAGCAGTACTTC. This sequence encodes CASSSTLGYEQYF.

In its sample, this clonotype was seen many times. The chain carries TRBV5-1 and TRBJ1-1; D remains unclear. Germline-derived CDR1 and CDR2 are SGHRS and YFSETQ. V shed 0 bases and J shed 2 bases, with 8 bases lying between them. The CDR3 length is 14 residues. CDR3 DNA: TGCGCCAGCAGCTTGGCCTGGGGAAACACTGAAGCTTTCTTT. It translates to CASSLAWGNTEAFF.

This clonotype appeared many times. The rearrangement links TRBV7-8 to TRBJ2-1; maybe TRBD2 (5 bases). This CDR3 is 13 amino acids long. V was trimmed by 5 bases and J by 10 bases, leaving 15 bases between them. Germline V gene data show CDR1 as SGHVS and CDR2 as FQNEAQ. The CDR3 nucleotides read TGTGCCAGCAGCACACATCGGAGCGGAGAGCAGTTCTTC. Protein sequence: CASSTHRSGEQFF.

This sequence joins TRBV2 and TRBJ2-5; 7 bases map to TRBD1. The CDR3 runs 13 residues. Germline CDR1 and CDR2: SNHLY and FYNNEI. V was pared by 8 bases and J by 4 bases, with 7 bases of the junction left unmatched. The CDR3 loop reads CASGDSELETQYF. In nucleotides, the CDR3 is TGTGCCAGCGGGGACAGTGAGTTAGAGACCCAGTACTTC. Full variable domain (missing parts from reference TRBV2 and TRBJ2-5): EPEVTQTPSHQVTQMGQEVILRCVPISNHLYFYWYRQILGQKVEFLVSFYNNEISEKSEIFDDQFSVERPDGSNFTLKIRSTKLEDSAMYFCASGDSELETQYFGPGTRLLVL.

This clonotype was seen repeatedly, ten times or more. V is TRBV12-3 or TRBV12-4 and J is TRBJ2-3, with D perhaps assigned TRBD1 or TRBD2 (5 bases each). The V end was cut by 6 bases, the J end by 1 base, with 11 bases between. This CDR3 is 14 amino acids long. The DNA for the CDR3 is TGTGCCAGCAGCGTCCTGGGGGGCACAGATACGCAGTATTTT. The encoded protein is CASSVLGGTDTQYF.

This clonotype was found a few times. J is TRBJ2-2 and V is TRBV7-8, with TRBD2 matching 7 bases. Germline values: CDR1 SGHVS, CDR2 FQNEAQ. CDR3 length equals 14 residues. After removal of 1 base from V and 6 bases from J, the junction contained 2 bases not matched to a gene. The CDR3 DNA is TGTGCCAGCAGCTTAGTCGGACTAGCCGGGGAGCTGTTTTTT. Amino acid sequence: CASSLVGLAGELFF.